Presented here are 27 T cell receptor beta chains from one specimen sequenced in a study of early T cells in non-severe SARS-CoV-2 infection. Using its own MiXCR run on the 5' RACE reads, TCRdb lists one record per CDR3 protein. The table lists about 24,000 distinct CDR3 sequences, 3.6% of them singletons. Sequences were obtained from whole blood. All receptors come from an adult who was a healthcare worker with PCR-confirmed SARS-CoV-2 infection or an uninfected control (not recorded which).

This clonotype occurred many times. Its ends do not fully match the called genes, so a read error is possible. The rearrangement links TRBV18 to TRBJ1-5; 7 bases align to TRBD1. This CDR3 has 16 amino acids. CDR1 KGHSH and CDR2 LQKENI come from the germline V gene. The CDR3 DNA reads as TGTGCCAGCTCCCCACAGGGGCCGAATAGCAATCAGCCCCAGCATTTT. Translation gives CASSPQGPNSNQPQHF. The variable domain in full, with the rest retrieved from reference TRBV18 and TRBJ1-5, is NAGVMQNPRHLVRRRGQEARLRCSPMKGHSHVYWYRQLPEEGLKFMVYLQKENIIDESGMPKERFSAEFPKEGPSILRIQQVVRGDSAAYFCASSPQGPNSNQPQHFGDGTRLSIL.

There are many counts of this clonotype. This chain joins TRBV12-3 or TRBV12-4 and TRBJ1-2; 8 bases align to TRBD1. Germline trimming cut 6 bases from V and 8 bases from J; bases unmatched to any gene: 8. The CDR3 extends over 13 amino acids. The CDR3 DNA follows: TGTGCCAGCAGATATGGACAGGGCCGGGGCTACACCTTC. Translated: CASRYGQGRGYTF.

About this clonotype itself: Possible read error: a much larger clone is one base away. The chain employs TRBV6-2 or TRBV6-3 and TRBJ2-7; D possibly corresponds to TRBD2 (6 bases). The CDR3 runs to 18 residues. Trimming removed 8 bases at V and 3 bases at J, with 29 bases between. Germline values: CDR1 MNHEY, CDR2 SVGEGT. The CDR3 loop is CASLGPRRGKGGLYEQYF. Written as DNA, the CDR3 is TGTGCCAGCCTGGGTCCTCGACGGGGGAAGGGAGGTCTCTACGAGCAGTACTTC.

This clonotype was counted many times. The chain employs TRBV19 and TRBJ2-1, with a tentative D call TRBD1 (6 bases). V lost 5 bases to trimming and J lost 5 bases, with 13 bases between them. The CDR3 covers 14 residues. Germline CDR1 is LNHDA and CDR2 is SQIVND (reference sequence). CDR3 bases: TGTGCCAGTAGTTTACAGGGTTCGCACAATGAGCAGTTCTTC. Protein product: CASSLQGSHNEQFF.

This clonotype has ten or more counts. The V gene is TRBV4-3, the J gene TRBJ2-1, with unresolved D. Trimming took off 0 bases at V and 0 bases at J, with 9 bases between the two ends. Germline V gene sequence: CDR1 LGHNA, CDR2 YSLEER. CDR3 size: 16 residues. This chain's CDR3 is CASSQEVGGSYNEQFF. As DNA, the CDR3 is TGCGCCAGCAGCCAAGAGGTGGGTGGCTCCTACAATGAGCAGTTCTTC.

This clonotype is termed medium-sized (0.01 to 0.1%). The chain recombines TRBV20-1 with TRBJ2-5; TRBD2 matches 15 bases. The germline V gene encodes CDR1 DFQATT and CDR2 SNEGSKA (reference sequence). The CDR3 consists of 16 residues. The J segment lost 5 bases and the V segment lost 3 bases, leaving 7 bases of the junction unmatched. The CDR3 DNA reads as TGCAGTGCTAGTTTGGGACTAGCGGGAGGAGGTGAGACCCAGTACTTC. Translated: CSASLGLAGGGETQYF.

This clonotype was seen a few times. The chain uses TRBV29-1 and TRBJ2-7; 7 bases match TRBD2. Germline assignment: CDR1 SQVTM and CDR2 ANQGSEA. This CDR3 contains 13 residues. J was trimmed by 7 bases and V by 4 bases; bases with no gene match: 10. CDR3 in amino acids: CSVVDSGQREQYF. CDR3 bases: TGCAGCGTTGTTGATAGCGGGCAGAGGGAGCAGTACTTC.

This clonotype was counted only a few times. The chain's CDR3 is CASSLTSGRIHEQYF. CDR3 coding DNA: TGTGCCAGCAGCCTGACTAGCGGGAGGATCCACGAGCAGTACTTC. The chain combines TRBV7-2 with TRBJ2-7; the match to TRBD2 covers 13 bases. Trimming took 5 bases from V and 5 from J; bases not matched to a gene: 6. Germline V gene sequence: CDR1 SGHTA, CDR2 FQGNSA. CDR3 length: 15 residues.

This clonotype was picked up many times. The chain recombines TRBV7-8 with TRBJ2-7; a weak D match, TRBD1 (5 bases). The V gene's germline CDR1 is SGHVS and CDR2 FQNEAQ. V gave up 2 bases and J gave up 2 bases, with 13 bases separating them. The CDR3 is 15 residues long. This chain's CDR3 is CASSLFGREAYEQYF. The CDR3 DNA reads as TGTGCCAGCAGCTTATTCGGCAGGGAAGCCTACGAGCAGTACTTC. Full variable domain (rest looked up from reference TRBV7-8 and TRBJ2-7): GAGVSQSPRYKVAKRGQDVALRCDPISGHVSLFWYQQALGQGPEFLTYFQNEAQLDKSGLPSDRFFAERPEGSVSTLKIQRTQQEDSAVYLCASSLFGREAYEQYFGPGTRLTVT.

This clonotype was seen repeatedly, ten times or more. The genes are TRBV28 and TRBJ1-1; a possible D gene is TRBD1 (5 bases). This CDR3 is built from 15 residues. Germline assignment: CDR1 MDHEN and CDR2 SYDVKM. V lost 6 bases and J 1 base, leaving 15 bases between the germline ends. The CDR3 bases are TGTGCCAGCAGATCCCGGGGCGCGGGGAACACTGAAGCTTTCTTT. This gives the protein CASRSRGAGNTEAFF.

The table lists this clonotype with many counts. The CDR3 protein is CASSFLALPNEQFF. Here the CDR3 DNA reads TGTGCCAGCAGTTTTTTGGCCTTGCCCAATGAGCAGTTCTTC. V is TRBV28 and J is TRBJ2-1, with D unclear. This CDR3 contains 14 residues. Germline V gives CDR1 MDHEN, CDR2 SYDVKM. V was trimmed by 3 bases and J by 6 bases, leaving 12 bases between them.

This clonotype counts as medium-sized. V is TRBV7-9 and J is TRBJ1-5; 7 bases map to TRBD1. Per the germline V gene, CDR1 is SEHNR and CDR2 is FQNEAQ (reference sequence). V gave up 1 base and J gave up 9 bases; unmatched junction bases: 6. This CDR3 has 14 amino acids. CDR3: CASSLDRGVGPQHF. CDR3 nucleotide sequence: TGTGCCAGCAGCTTAGACAGGGGAGTTGGGCCCCAGCATTTT.

This clonotype appeared many times. The rearrangement links TRBV7-9 to TRBJ1-6; D is unclear. The germline CDR1 and CDR2 sequences are SEHNR and FQNEAQ (reference sequence). This CDR3 contains 14 residues. V was shortened by 4 bases and J by 9 bases, with 13 bases between the two germline ends. CDR3 bases: TGTGCCAGCAGCTCCCAGTTGAGAGGTTCACCCCTCCACTTT. Residues: CASSSQLRGSPLHF.

This clonotype was detected ten times or more. The chain uses TRBV18 and TRBJ1-3; D unclear. The CDR3 contains 15 residues. Germline CDR1 is KGHSH and CDR2 is LQKENI. Trimming stripped 3 bases from V and 0 bases from J, with 9 bases between. The CDR3 here is CASSPSDFSGNTIYF. Written as DNA, the CDR3 is TGTGCCAGCTCACCTTCGGATTTCTCTGGAAACACCATATATTTT. Together with reference TRBV18 and TRBJ1-3, the CDR3 gives the full variable domain: NAGVMQNPRHLVRRRGQEARLRCSPMKGHSHVYWYRQLPEEGLKFMVYLQKENIIDESGMPKERFSAEFPKEGPSILRIQQVVRGDSAAYFCASSPSDFSGNTIYFGEGSWLTVV.

In this sample, this clonotype is medium-sized. The chain carries TRBV7-2 and TRBJ1-5; D ambiguous. Per germline, CDR1 SGHTA and CDR2 FQGNSA. CDR3 length: 14 residues. V was clipped by 1 base and J by 3 bases, with 7 bases between them. CDR3 sequence: CASSLVQPNQPQHF. Written as DNA, the CDR3 is TGTGCCAGCAGCTTAGTGCAGCCCAATCAGCCCCAGCATTTT. Full variable domain (outside the CDR3, taken from reference TRBV7-2 and TRBJ1-5): GAGVSQSPSNKVTEKGKDVELRCDPISGHTALYWYRQSLGQGLEFLIYFQGNSAPDKSGLPSDRFSAERTGGSVSTLTIQRTQQEDSAVYLCASSLVQPNQPQHFGDGTRLSIL.

The chain has TRBV5-6 and TRBJ1-1; 9 bases are shared with TRBD1. The germline V gene encodes CDR1 SGHDT and CDR2 YYEEEE. V lost 2 bases to trimming and J lost 8 bases; unmatched junction nucleotides: 1. This CDR3 spans 12 amino acids. In nucleotides, the CDR3 is TGTGCCAGCAGCTTTGGGACAGGGGAAGCTTTCTTT. This translates into CASSFGTGEAFF.

This clonotype was seen repeatedly, ten times or more. V gene TRBV4-2 combines with J gene TRBJ1-1; 7 bases are shared with TRBD1. V lost 2 bases, J lost 4 bases, and 7 bases stayed unmatched. CDR1 is LGHNA and CDR2 is YNFKEQ in the germline V gene. This CDR3 region has 15 residues. The CDR3 reads CASSQQTGVGTEAFF. The CDR3 DNA reads TGTGCCAGCAGCCAACAAACAGGGGTGGGCACTGAAGCTTTCTTT.

By share of the sample, this clonotype is medium-sized. The V call is TRBV20-1, the J call TRBJ2-7; perhaps TRBD2 as D (6 bases). The CDR3 totals 11 residues. CDR1 and CDR2 (germline): DFQATT, SNEGSKA (reference sequence). V was pared by 7 bases and J by 6 bases, with 13 bases between. The CDR3 here is CSGKAGPEQYF. The CDR3 DNA follows: TGCAGTGGGAAGGCGGGACCCGAGCAGTACTTC.

This clonotype appeared a few times. The J gene is TRBJ2-1, the V gene TRBV20-1; TRBD2 matches 11 bases. Germline CDR1 reads DFQATT; CDR2 reads SNEGSKA (reference sequence). This CDR3 has 15 amino acids. With V trimmed by 6 bases and J by 4 bases, 8 bases remained unmatched. Here the CDR3 DNA reads TGCAGTGCCAGACCCCTAGCGGGGGGATACAATGAGCAGTTCTTC. Protein product: CSARPLAGGYNEQFF.

In its sample, this clonotype was seen many times. The genes are TRBV2 and TRBJ2-7, with 9 bases lining up with TRBD2. The CDR3 runs to 16 residues. Unmatched junction bases numbered 18, after V lost 8 bases and J lost 7 bases. The germline V gene has CDR1 SNHLY and CDR2 FYNNEI. The DNA for the CDR3 is TGTGCCAGCGGCGATCACTTTGAAGCGGGAGGAAGGGAGCAGTACTTC. Protein sequence: CASGDHFEAGGREQYF.

This clonotype was counted many times. The chain combines TRBV29-1 with TRBJ2-2, with D possibly TRBD1 on 6 matching bases. CDR1 is SQVTM, CDR2 ANQGSEA, per germline. The length of the CDR3 is 13 residues. Between the trimmed V and J ends, which lost 6 bases and 4 bases, there was a span of 12 bases. The CDR3 bases are TGCAGCGTAATCTTAGGGGGCACCGGGGAGCTGTTTTTT. Protein sequence: CSVILGGTGELFF.

This clonotype was picked up many times. The chain links TRBV2 to TRBJ2-2; weak D call: TRBD1 (6 bases). The V and J ends lost 6 bases and 1 base respectively, with 15 bases between them. CDR1 and CDR2 (germline): SNHLY, FYNNEI. CDR3 length equals 16 residues. The CDR3 sequence is CASSHTGTKNTGELFF. CDR3 DNA: TGTGCCAGCAGCCACACCGGGACAAAGAACACCGGGGAGCTGTTTTTT.

At least ten counts were recorded for this clonotype. The rearrangement links TRBV2 to TRBJ1-5; TRBD1 might be the D (5 bases). Germline lookup yields CDR1 SNHLY and CDR2 FYNNEI. The CDR3 consists of 15 residues. V was cut by 1 base and J by 4 bases, with 11 bases left in between. The CDR3 DNA reads TGTGCCAGCAGTGAAGACGGGGGGAGAAATCAGCCCCAGCATTTT. Protein sequence: CASSEDGGRNQPQHF.

By share of the sample, this clonotype is medium-sized. This sequence joins TRBV18 and TRBJ1-5, with D unresolved. This CDR3 contains 12 residues. V gave up 4 bases and J gave up 5 bases, with 6 bases separating them. Germline V gives CDR1 KGHSH, CDR2 LQKENI. The CDR3, as DNA: TGTGCCAGCTCACTGGCAGATCAGCCCCAGCATTTT. This translates into CASSLADQPQHF.

This clonotype was seen many times. The chain has TRBV24-1 and TRBJ2-7; 8 positions match TRBD2. The ends lost 2 bases at V and 2 bases at J; junction bases unmatched: 4. CDR1 is KGHDR, CDR2 SFDVKD, per germline. The CDR3 is 15 amino acids. The CDR3 sequence: CATSDSRTSTYEQYF. The CDR3 DNA reads as TGTGCCACCAGTGATTCTCGGACTAGCACCTACGAGCAGTACTTC.

This clonotype was observed at least ten times. The chain couples TRBV5-5 to TRBJ1-1; TRBD1 aligns across 9 bases. The CDR3 runs 16 residues. The V segment lost 3 bases and the J segment 3 bases; nucleotides outside the gene matches: 9. Germline V gives CDR1 SGHKS, CDR2 YYEKEE (reference sequence). CDR3 loop: CASSWDRATGDTEAFF. The CDR3 nucleotides are TGTGCCAGCAGCTGGGACAGGGCGACCGGTGACACTGAAGCTTTCTTT.

The chain has TRBV6-1 and TRBJ2-7, with D uncertain. This CDR3 spans 14 amino acids. CDR1 MNHNS and CDR2 SASEGT come from the germline V gene. The ends were cut back, 0 bases at V and 4 bases at J, with 10 bases in the middle. The CDR3 DNA reads as TGTGCCAGCAGTGAAGCGGGTGACGGATACGAGCAGTACTTC. Protein sequence: CASSEAGDGYEQYF.